A single sample gave rise to the 18 T cell receptor beta chains below, sequenced in a study of CD8 T cells in ankylosing spondylitis. MiXCR, applied by TCRdb to the 5' RACE reads, yields one record per CDR3 protein. The table shows fewer than 550,000 distinct CDR3 sequences, with approximately 5% occurring only once. Regarding the study as a whole: Apparently characteristic of ankylosing spondylitis blood was a TCR beta motif (roughly eight highly homologous variants).

Their antigen targets remain unknown. Source material: blood, either unsorted or a sorted T cell fraction (not recorded which). Receptors were obtained from a male donor with ankylosing spondylitis.

This clonotype was observed at least ten times. The chain employs TRBV4-2 and TRBJ2-5; possible D gene TRBD2, 5 bases. Between the trimmed V and J ends, which lost 3 bases and 2 bases, there was a span of 16 bases. Germline V gene sequence: CDR1 LGHNA, CDR2 YNFKEQ. The CDR3 spans 16 residues. Written as DNA, the CDR3 is TGTGCCAGCAGCCATCTGTCGGCCAGCGGACAAGAGACCCAGTACTTC. Protein product: CASSHLSASGQETQYF.

This clonotype was counted ten times or more. This sequence joins TRBV4-3 and TRBJ2-1; D is unresolved. CDR1 is LGHNA, CDR2 YSLEER, per germline. Deletions cut 0 bases from V and 1 base from J, with 10 bases between. The length of the CDR3 is 16 residues. This CDR3 reads CASSQEWRRSYNEQFF. The CDR3 bases are TGCGCCAGCAGCCAAGAGTGGAGAAGGTCCTACAATGAGCAGTTCTTC.

In its sample, this clonotype was seen many times. This chain uses TRBV28 with TRBJ1-1, with D unresolved. There are 11 residues in the CDR3. Trimming cost V 2 bases and J 6 bases, with 4 bases left between them. Germline values: CDR1 MDHEN, CDR2 SYDVKM. The CDR3 DNA follows: TGTGCCAGCAGTTTAAGGTCTGAAGCTTTCTTT. Translated, it gives CASSLRSEAFF.

This clonotype showed up many times. The CDR3 DNA reads as TGTGCCAGCAGCCGTTCCTGGCAGACAAACACCGGGGAGCTGTTTTTT. This codes for CASSRSWQTNTGELFF. The chain combines TRBV5-5 with TRBJ2-2; D gene unclear. The CDR3 spans 16 residues. Trimming took 4 bases from V and 2 from J, leaving 15 bases between them. Germline loops: CDR1 SGHKS, CDR2 YYEKEE (reference sequence).

The chain recombines TRBV4-3 with TRBJ2-3; a possible D gene is TRBD2 (5 bases). The CDR3 runs to 16 residues. The germline gives CDR1 LGHNA, CDR2 YSLEER. V gave up 4 bases and J gave up 4 bases, with 18 bases separating them. This chain's CDR3 is CASSPLEDQLPDTQYF. The CDR3 DNA reads TGCGCCAGCAGCCCCCTGGAGGACCAGCTTCCAGATACGCAGTATTTT.

This clonotype was seen at least ten times. The chain recombines TRBV6-5 with TRBJ1-1; 7 nucleotides match TRBD1. V was pared by 2 bases and J by 8 bases, with 11 bases of the junction left unmatched. Germline V lookup: CDR1 MNHEY, CDR2 SVGAGI. The CDR3 covers 15 residues. The CDR3 bases are TGTGCCAGCAGTTACCTGTCGACAGGGTCTTCCGAAGCTTTCTTT. The encoded protein is CASSYLSTGSSEAFF.

This clonotype came up many times. This chain uses TRBV7-2 with TRBJ2-5; D uncertain. CDR1 and CDR2 from the germline V gene are SGHTA and FQGNSA. This CDR3 is 14 amino acids long. Trimming shortened V by 1 base and J by 5 bases, and 11 bases separated the two germline ends. In DNA form, the CDR3 reads TGTGCCAGCAGCTTAGGTACGGGTACGGAGACCCAGTACTTC. Its translation is CASSLGTGTETQYF.

Only a few counts were recorded for this clonotype. The chain recombines TRBV2 with TRBJ2-5; 8 bases align to TRBD1. From germline, CDR1 is SNHLY and CDR2 FYNNEI. The CDR3 has 15 residues. V lost 7 bases, J lost 2 bases, and 9 bases stayed unmatched. CDR3 nucleotide sequence: TGTGCCAGCACCGAAGGGGACAGGAGACAAGAGACCCAGTACTTC. Amino acid sequence: CASTEGDRRQETQYF.

This clonotype was observed a handful of times. The chain is built from TRBV9 and TRBJ2-3; D gene uncertain. The germline V gene encodes CDR1 SGDLS and CDR2 YYNGEE. Trimming cost V 10 bases and J 2 bases, with 20 bases left between them. There are 15 residues in the CDR3. CDR3 sequence (DNA): TGTGCCGCCTCACAAGGCAGCCTATTCACAGATACGCAGTATTTT. Translated, it gives CAASQGSLFTDTQYF.

The table lists this clonotype with many counts. The rearrangement joins TRBV10-3 to TRBJ1-2; tentatively, D is TRBD1 (6 bases). Germline V lookup: CDR1 ENHRY, CDR2 SYGVKD. This CDR3 region has 15 residues. The V end lost 4 bases, the J end lost 0 bases, and 12 bases lay between the germline ends. CDR3 coding DNA: TGTGCCATCAGTGGGGGGGCAGGACCTAACTATGGCTACACCTTC. It yields the protein CAISGGAGPNYGYTF.

In this sample, this clonotype turned up many times. The chain is built from TRBV4-3 and TRBJ1-5, with D possibly TRBD1 on 5 matching bases. The CDR3 sequence is 14 residues long. Trimming shortened V by 3 bases and J by 0 bases, and 6 bases separated the two germline ends. Germline V lookup: CDR1 LGHNA, CDR2 YSLEER. The CDR3 bases are TGCGCCAGCAGCCAGCAGGGTAGCAATCAGCCCCAGCATTTT. Encoded protein: CASSQQGSNQPQHF.

The V call is TRBV15, the J call TRBJ2-3, with no clear D. The CDR3 consists of 13 residues. Germline assignment: CDR1 LNHNV and CDR2 YYDKDF (reference sequence). V lost 1 base, J lost 4 bases, and 6 bases lay in between. The chain's CDR3 is CATSRGAPDTQYF. DNA for the CDR3: TGTGCCACCAGCAGAGGTGCTCCAGATACGCAGTATTTT.

This clonotype was observed at least ten times. The V call is TRBV6-5, the J call TRBJ2-7; D gene uncertain. The CDR3 runs 14 residues. In germline, CDR1 is MNHEY, CDR2 SVGAGI. The germline V and J ends were trimmed by 4 bases and 7 bases, with 17 bases remaining between them. Here the CDR3 reads CASSFPRLKQEQYF. The CDR3 bases are TGTGCCAGCAGTTTTCCCCGACTCAAACAAGAGCAGTACTTC.

The sample holds many counts of this clonotype. The rearrangement links TRBV6-2 or TRBV6-3 to TRBJ1-5, with D perhaps TRBD1 (5 bases). Germline-derived CDR1 and CDR2 are MNHEY and SVGEGT. Between the trimmed V and J ends, which lost 6 bases and 1 base, there was a span of 19 bases. CDR3 size: 17 residues. The CDR3 loop is CASRPDPGIASNQPQHF. The CDR3 DNA sequence: TGTGCCAGCAGACCCGACCCAGGGATTGCAAGCAATCAGCCCCAGCATTTT.

This clonotype showed up many times. One end of the junction is discordant with germline, which a read error may explain. This chain joins TRBV6-2 or TRBV6-3 and TRBJ2-2; maybe TRBD2 (6 bases). From germline, CDR1 is MNHEY and CDR2 SVGEGT. The CDR3 has 10 residues. The CDR3 loop reads CASSYGTLVF. In nucleotides, the CDR3 is TGTGCCAGCAGTTATGGGACTTTGGTTTTT.

This clonotype was counted ten times or more. This sequence joins TRBV7-9 and TRBJ2-7, with 9 bases matching TRBD2. The length of the CDR3 is 15 residues. Germline V lookup: CDR1 SEHNR, CDR2 FQNEAQ (reference sequence). Unmatched junction bases numbered 7, after V lost 6 bases and J lost 1 base. CDR3 sequence: CASRSTSGASYEQYF. DNA for the CDR3: TGTGCCAGCAGATCGACTAGCGGAGCTTCCTACGAGCAGTACTTC.

This clonotype was counted ten times or more. The gene calls are TRBV29-1 and TRBJ2-1, with 9 bases aligning to TRBD1. The CDR3 sequence is 15 residues long. V was pared by 5 bases and J by 2 bases, with 7 bases of the junction left unmatched. Germline-derived CDR1 and CDR2 are SQVTM and ANQGSEA. The CDR3 coding sequence is TGCAGCGTTAAATCCGGGACAGGGACCTACAATGAGCAGTTCTTC. Its protein is CSVKSGTGTYNEQFF.

This clonotype was recorded many times. V and J are TRBV5-1 and TRBJ1-1; possible D gene TRBD1, 5 bases. CDR1 and CDR2 from the germline V gene are SGHRS and YFSETQ. This CDR3 has 13 residues. Between the trimmed V and J ends, which lost 7 bases and 2 bases, there was a span of 12 bases. The CDR3 DNA is TGCGCCAGCCGGTGGCAGGGAAACACTGAAGCTTTCTTT. This codes for CASRWQGNTEAFF. Combining the CDR3 with reference TRBV5-1 and TRBJ1-1 gives the whole variable domain KAGVTQTPRYLIKTRGQQVTLSCSPISGHRSVSWYQQTPGQGLQFLFEYFSETQRNKGNFPGRFSGRQFSNSRSEMNVSTLELGDSALYLCASRWQGNTEAFFGQGTRLTVV.